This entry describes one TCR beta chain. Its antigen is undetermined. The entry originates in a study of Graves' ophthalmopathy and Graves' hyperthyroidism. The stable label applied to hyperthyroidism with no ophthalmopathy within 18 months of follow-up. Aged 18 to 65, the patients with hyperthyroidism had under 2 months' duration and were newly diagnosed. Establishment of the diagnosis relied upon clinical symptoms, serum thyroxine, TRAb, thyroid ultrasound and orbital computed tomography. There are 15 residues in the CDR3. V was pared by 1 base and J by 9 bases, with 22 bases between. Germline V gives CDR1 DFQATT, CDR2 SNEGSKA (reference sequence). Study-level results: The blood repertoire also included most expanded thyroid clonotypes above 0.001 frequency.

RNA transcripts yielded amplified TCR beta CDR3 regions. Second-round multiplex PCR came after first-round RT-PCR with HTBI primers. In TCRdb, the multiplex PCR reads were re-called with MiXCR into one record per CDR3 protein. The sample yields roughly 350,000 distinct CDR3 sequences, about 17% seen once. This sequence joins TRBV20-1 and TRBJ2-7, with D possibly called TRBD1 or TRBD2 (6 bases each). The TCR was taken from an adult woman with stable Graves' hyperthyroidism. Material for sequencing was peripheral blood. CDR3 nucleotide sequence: TGCAGTGCTAGAGGGACCGGACAGCGGTTGGGGGGGCAGTACTTC. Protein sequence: CSARGTGQRLGGQYF.